Below, 18 T cell receptor beta chains from the same sample are listed, as sequenced in a study of OX40 agonist ivuxolimab in advanced cancers. Sequencing was performed with immunoSEQ multiplex PCR; in TCRdb, only in-frame clones are kept and a portion is missing. The table shows more than 55,000 clones, with roughly 89% occurring only once. The sample was CD4+ or CD8+ T cells sorted from blood, taken in a trial of the OX40 agonist ivuxolimab. These receptors all come from an adult with an advanced solid tumor such as melanoma, head and neck, liver or kidney cancer.

The chain carries TRBV29-1 and TRBJ2-1, with 9 bases lining up with TRBD1. V was clipped by 6 bases and J by 6 bases; unmatched bases: 3. CDR3 size: 12 residues. CDR1 SQVTM and CDR2 ANQGSEA come from the germline V gene. DNA of the CDR3: TGCAGCGTGGGGGACAGGGCCAATGAGCAGTTCTTC. Translation: CSVGDRANEQFF.

In this sample, this clone turned up a few times. The V gene is TRBV6-5, the J gene TRBJ1-3; the D is unclear. V was cut by 0 bases and J by 0 bases, with 6 bases left in between. The germline gives CDR1 MNHEY, CDR2 SVGAGI. The CDR3 spans 15 residues. The CDR3 here is CASSYSAVSGNTIYF. CDR3 bases: TGTGCCAGCAGTTACTCGGCAGTCTCTGGAAACACCATATATTTT.

The rearrangement joins TRBV19 to TRBJ2-7, with TRBD1 identical over 10 bases. V was pared by 6 bases and J by 5 bases, with 10 bases of the junction left unmatched. The CDR3 is 15 amino acids. Germline CDR1 and CDR2: LNHDA and SQIVND (reference sequence). Here the CDR3 DNA reads TGTGCCAGTAGCCCTCGGGACAGGGGTACCCACGAGCAGTACTTC. It specifies CASSPRDRGTHEQYF.

This clone was observed a handful of times. The J gene is TRBJ2-3, the V gene TRBV12-5, with D perhaps TRBD2 (7 bases). Germline V gene lookup returns CDR1 LGHNT and CDR2 FRNRAP. V gave up 2 bases and J gave up 5 bases, with 11 bases separating them. This CDR3 has 14 residues. The CDR3 here is CASGLSRGGDTQYF. The CDR3 region has the DNA TGTGCTAGTGGTTTGAGTAGGGGGGGAGATACGCAGTATTTT.

The chain uses TRBV27 and TRBJ2-2; D tentatively fits TRBD1 or TRBD2 (6 bases each). CDR3 length: 16 amino acids. Germline V gene lookup returns CDR1 MNHEY and CDR2 SMNVEV (reference sequence). Trimming left V 3 bases short and J 1 base short, with 12 bases between. Written as DNA, the CDR3 is TGTGCCAGCAGTTTCGCAGGAGGGGGGAACACCGGGGAGCTGTTTTTT. It codes for CASSFAGGGNTGELFF.

The chain has TRBV5-1 and TRBJ1-3; possible D gene TRBD1, 5 bases. Trimming shortened V by 0 bases and J by 8 bases, and 12 bases separated the two germline ends. The CDR3 contains 14 residues. From germline, CDR1 is SGHRS and CDR2 YFSETQ. CDR3 nucleotide sequence: TGCGCCAGCAGCTTGGACAACGCGGGGGACACCATATATTTT. It is translated as CASSLDNAGDTIYF. Full variable domain (outside the CDR3, taken from reference TRBV5-1 and TRBJ1-3): KAGVTQTPRYLIKTRGQQVTLSCSPISGHRSVSWYQQTPGQGLQFLFEYFSETQRNKGNFPGRFSGRQFSNSRSEMNVSTLELGDSALYLCASSLDNAGDTIYFGEGSWLTVV.

This rearrangement joins TRBV30 to TRBJ2-5, with no clear D. With the DNA end fitting TRBJ2-7 better, the J assignment may be wrong. The germline V gene has CDR1 GTSNPN and CDR2 SVGIG (reference sequence). This CDR3 has 14 amino acids. CDR3 region: CAWSRGSHYYEQYF. CDR3 DNA sequence: TGTGCCTGGAGTCGAGGCAGTCATTATTACGAGCAGTACTTC.

The J gene is TRBJ1-1, the V gene TRBV18; D not resolved. The germline CDR1 and CDR2 sequences are KGHSH and LQKENI. This CDR3 contains 15 residues. V was cut by 3 bases and J by 1 base, with 12 bases left in between. Written as DNA, the CDR3 is TGTGCCAGCTCACCGGGGAACACGGGGAACACTGAAGCTTTCTTT. Its protein product is CASSPGNTGNTEAFF.

The genes are TRBV15 and TRBJ1-4; perhaps TRBD1 as D (5 bases). V gave up 9 bases and J gave up 0 bases, with 11 bases separating them. CDR3 size: 14 residues. Germline lookup yields CDR1 LNHNV and CDR2 YYDKDF (reference sequence). CDR3 DNA: TGTGCCACTACCAGAGGGGCAACTAATGAAAAACTGTTTTTT. Its protein is CATTRGATNEKLFF. The full variable domain, in which reference TRBV15 and TRBJ1-4 provide the parts outside the CDR3, is DAMVIQNPRYQVTQFGKPVTLSCSQTLNHNVMYWYQQKSSQAPKLLFHYYDKDFNNEADTPDNFQSRRPNTSFCFLDIRSPGLGDTAMYLCATTRGATNEKLFFGSGTQLSVL.

There are a few counts of this clone. The V call is TRBV30, the J call TRBJ1-1, with D possibly TRBD1 on 6 matching bases. V lost 8 bases and J lost 5, with 18 bases in between. The CDR3 loop spans 13 amino acids. Germline V gene sequence: CDR1 GTSNPN, CDR2 SVGIG (reference sequence). The CDR3 protein is CAQGLKGVTEAFF. DNA for the CDR3: TGTGCCCAAGGGCTAAAGGGGGTGACTGAAGCTTTCTTT.

This rearrangement joins TRBV27 to TRBJ2-7, with D possibly called TRBD1 or TRBD2 (6 bases each). CDR1 and CDR2 (germline): MNHEY, SMNVEV (reference sequence). The CDR3 is made up of 13 amino acids. V lost 6 bases and J 1 base, leaving 10 bases between the germline ends. As DNA, the CDR3 is TGTGCCAGCAGGCGGGACACTTCCTACGAGCAGTACTTC. It translates to CASRRDTSYEQYF.

The chain uses TRBV27 and TRBJ2-5; 10 bases align to TRBD2. V dropped 3 bases and J dropped 4; count of bases not matched to a gene: 5. Germline V gives CDR1 MNHEY, CDR2 SMNVEV (reference sequence). The CDR3 extends over 15 amino acids. The CDR3 loop is CASSFQPSGRETQYF. Here the CDR3 DNA reads TGTGCCAGCAGTTTCCAACCTAGCGGGAGAGAGACCCAGTACTTC.

V and J are TRBV30 and TRBJ1-1, with 9 bases aligning to TRBD1. V dropped 4 bases and J dropped 6; count of bases not matched to a gene: 6. This CDR3 is built from 13 residues. Germline values: CDR1 GTSNPN, CDR2 SVGIG (reference sequence). The DNA for the CDR3 is TGTGCCTGGACTCGGGACAGGGTCGCTGAAGCTTTCTTT. This encodes CAWTRDRVAEAFF.

This clone was seen once. The V gene is TRBV10-2, the J gene TRBJ2-5; TRBD1 might be the D (6 bases). The J call is in doubt because the DNA end fits TRBJ2-7 better. This CDR3 is built from 15 residues. Per germline, CDR1 WSHSY and CDR2 SAAADI. CDR3 in amino acids: CASSGIGQSIYEQYF. The CDR3 coding sequence is TGCGCCAGCAGTGGGATTGGACAGAGTATCTACGAGCAGTACTTC.

The chain is built from TRBV14 and TRBJ2-1; D uncertain. With 7 bases removed from V and 4 bases from J, the gap between germline ends came to 11 bases. The CDR3 loop spans 13 amino acids. Germline-derived CDR1 and CDR2 are SGHDN and FVKESK. The CDR3 loop reads CASISVGYNEQFF. The CDR3 bases are TGTGCCAGCATCTCAGTCGGTTACAATGAGCAGTTCTTC.

The CDR3 sequence: CASSKGLAGDTGELFF. The CDR3 DNA sequence: TGTGCCAGCAGCAAGGGACTAGCGGGAGACACCGGGGAGCTGTTTTTT. The chain couples TRBV5-4 to TRBJ2-2; 14 nucleotides agree with TRBD2. CDR3 length equals 16 residues. Losses at the gene ends were 4 bases for V and 3 bases for J; bases not matched to a gene: 2. Germline-derived CDR1 and CDR2 are SGHNT and YYREEE (reference sequence). Drawing the rest from reference TRBV5-4 and TRBJ2-2, the complete variable domain is ETGVTQSPTHLIKTRGQQVTLRCSSQSGHNTVSWYQQALGQGPQFIFQYYREEENGRGNFPPRFSGLQFPNYSSELNVNALELDDSALYLCASSKGLAGDTGELFFGEGSRLTVL.

CDR3 nucleotide sequence: TGTGCCAGCAGAACCGCCGGGACAAGCTATGGCTACACCTTC. Protein: CASRTAGTSYGYTF. The chain has TRBV6-6 and TRBJ1-2, with a weak D call TRBD1 (6 bases). CDR3 length: 14 amino acids. V was trimmed by 6 bases and J by 4 bases, leaving 15 bases between them. CDR1 is MNHNY and CDR2 is SVGAGI in the germline V gene (reference sequence).

The chain couples TRBV5-1 to TRBJ2-1; D gene uncertain. V was clipped by 0 bases and J by 0 bases, with 7 bases between them. The germline CDR1 and CDR2 sequences are SGHRS and YFSETQ. CDR3 length: 15 amino acids. CDR3 in DNA: TGCGCCAGCAGCTTGGGGCCTAGCTCCTACAATGAGCAGTTCTTC. Translation gives CASSLGPSSYNEQFF.